This T cell receptor (beta chain) stems from a study of blood T cell repertoires in COVID-19. Per germline, CDR1 LNHDA and CDR2 SQIVND (reference sequence). The CDR3 extends over 14 amino acids. Germline trimming cut 1 base from V and 3 bases from J; bases unmatched to any gene: 3. The protocol was immunoSEQ multiplex PCR, while the TCRdb copy is restricted to in-frame clones and leaves out a portion. This table holds about 370,000 clones, 80% to 90% found once. The participants were between roughly 18 and 89 years old and came from 24 US areas. The chain recombines TRBV19 with TRBJ2-7; TRBD1 agrees at 7 bases. The sequencing sample was made of PBMCs or T cells enriched from blood (not recorded which). The TCR sequence derives from a man between 18 and 35 years old who had recovered from COVID-19. The CDR3 nucleotides are TGTGCCAGTAGTATAGGGAACAGGGGCTACGAGCAGTACTTC. It codes for CASSIGNRGYEQYF.